The 24 T cell receptor beta chains given below trace back to one sample, sequenced in a study of blood T cell repertoires in COVID-19 (dated by TCRdb to about 2020). The library was built by means of the immunoSEQ multiplex PCR assay. TCRdb retrieved this table from immuneACCESS and kept in-frame rearrangements only. Not all clones are present; in checked studies, unresolved V genes account for under half, and no reason is known for the remainder. The sample records over 300,000 clones, around 83% of which are singletons. The leading ten clones occupy about 1.2% of the sample. The material sequenced was peripheral blood. The receptors come from a woman aged 45-65 years with acute or convalescent COVID-19.

V usage is TRBV23-1 and J usage is TRBJ2-7; TRBD1 aligns across 8 bases. TRBV23-1 is given ORF status, its function remaining uncertain. The CDR3 contains 13 residues. The V and J ends lost 4 bases and 6 bases, in that order; junction bases with no gene match: 5. The CDR3 DNA reads TGCGCCAGCAGTCCCACGGACAGGGCCGAGCAGTACTTC. Amino acids: CASSPTDRAEQYF.

This clone was detected a few times. The rearrangement joins TRBV7-3 to TRBJ1-2; D is undetermined. V was clipped by 5 bases and J by 8 bases, with 15 bases between them. Germline CDR1 is SGHTA and CDR2 is FQGTGA. The CDR3 extends over 13 amino acids. CDR3 DNA sequence: TGTGCCAGCAGCCCTGATGGGGAGGTCGGCTACACCTTC. Encoded protein: CASSPDGEVGYTF.

The sample holds one count of this clone. The chain joins TRBV13 to TRBJ1-5, with D hard to call. V lost 1 base, J lost 0 bases, and 4 bases lay in between. Germline-derived CDR1 and CDR2 are PRHDT and FYEKMQ (reference sequence). CDR3 length: 14 residues. Here the CDR3 reads CASSLANSNQPQHF. The CDR3 nucleotides are TGTGCCAGCAGCTTAGCTAATAGCAATCAGCCCCAGCATTTT.

The CDR3 sequence: CASSGWWEPRKGYGYTF. CDR3 DNA sequence: TGTGCCAGCAGCGGCTGGTGGGAGCCCCGGAAGGGTTATGGCTACACCTTC. The chain uses TRBV9 and TRBJ1-2; D not certain. With 3 bases removed from V and 5 bases from J, the gap between germline ends came to 23 bases. In germline, CDR1 is SGDLS, CDR2 YYNGEE. The CDR3 is 17 residues long. Full variable domain (remainder filled in from reference TRBV9 and TRBJ1-2): DSGVTQTPKHLITATGQRVTLRCSPRSGDLSVYWYQQSLDQGLQFLIQYYNGEERAKGNILERFSAQQFPDLHSELNLSSLELGDSALYFCASSGWWEPRKGYGYTFGSGTRLTVV.

In its sample, this clone was seen a few times. The chain employs TRBV6-1 and TRBJ1-1; 7 bases align to TRBD1. V lost 2 bases and J lost 3; bases outside the gene matches: 0. Germline CDR1 is MNHNS and CDR2 is SASEGT. This CDR3 comprises 13 residues. CDR3 DNA sequence: TGTGCCAGCAGTGAACAGGGGGACACTGAAGCTTTCTTT. Its protein product is CASSEQGDTEAFF.

The rearrangement links TRBV30 to TRBJ2-2; 9 bases are a match to TRBD1. CDR3 size: 14 residues. Germline CDR1 reads GTSNPN; CDR2 reads SVGIG (reference sequence). V was pared by 5 bases and J by 7 bases, with 8 bases of the junction left unmatched. The CDR3 spells CAWDQDRGVGELFF. The CDR3 nucleotides read TGTGCCTGGGACCAAGACAGGGGGGTCGGGGAGCTGTTTTTT.

This clone was picked up a small number of times. The chain combines TRBV27 with TRBJ1-2; tentatively, D is TRBD1 (5 bases). The CDR3 loop spans 16 amino acids. Trimming took 0 bases from V and 2 from J, leaving 13 bases between them. Germline assignment: CDR1 MNHEY and CDR2 SMNVEV (reference sequence). The CDR3 spells CASSLSGRLGNYGYTF. The CDR3 bases are TGTGCCAGCAGTTTATCGGGGCGTCTCGGGAACTATGGCTACACCTTC.

This chain connects TRBV25-1 to TRBJ2-4, with 7 bases aligning to TRBD1. CDR1 MGHDK and CDR2 SYGVNS come from the germline V gene. V was clipped by 2 bases and J by 7 bases; unmatched bases: 5. The CDR3 runs 14 residues. As DNA, the CDR3 is TGTGCCAGCAGTGAAGAGGGGGCACGGAACATTCAGTACTTC. Protein sequence: CASSEEGARNIQYF.

This clone has a handful of counts. This chain links TRBV5-1 with TRBJ1-2, with 7 bases that match TRBD1. The ends lost 3 bases at V and 3 bases at J; junction bases unmatched: 2. The CDR3 length is 13 residues. CDR1 is SGHRS and CDR2 is YFSETQ in the germline V gene. CDR3: CASSSRGDYGYTF. In nucleotides, the CDR3 is TGCGCCAGCAGCTCCAGGGGGGACTATGGCTACACCTTC.

The J gene is TRBJ1-6, the V gene TRBV6-5; D is undetermined. Trimming left V 6 bases short and J 0 bases short, with 6 bases between. CDR3 length: 14 residues. Germline V CDR1 and CDR2: MNHEY, SVGAGI. CDR3 loop: CASRRASYNSPLHF. The DNA for the CDR3 is TGTGCCAGCAGGAGAGCCTCCTATAATTCACCCCTCCACTTT.

V is TRBV3-1 (or the pseudogene TRBV3-2) and J is TRBJ1-2; unclear D gene. Germline V lookup: CDR1 LGHDT, CDR2 YNNKEL (reference sequence). This CDR3 contains 12 residues. V was shortened by 4 bases and J by 5 bases, with 8 bases between the two germline ends. CDR3 region: CASSRGGYGYTF. CDR3 nucleotides: TGTGCCAGCAGCCGAGGTGGGTATGGCTACACCTTC.

In this sample, this clone turned up a few times. V usage is TRBV6-6 and J usage is TRBJ1-2, with D possibly matching TRBD1 (6 bases). CDR1 and CDR2 (germline): MNHNY, SVGAGI (reference sequence). V lost 7 bases to trimming and J lost 2 bases, with 20 bases between them. The CDR3 extends over 16 amino acids. CDR3: CASINPLEGGNYGYTF. DNA for the CDR3: TGTGCCAGCATTAACCCCCTGGAGGGGGGGAACTATGGCTACACCTTC.

This clone showed up just a few times. Other nucleotide sequences in the sample specify the same CDR3. The chain recombines TRBV19 with TRBJ2-2; TRBD1 matches 12 bases. In germline, CDR1 is LNHDA, CDR2 SQIVND (reference sequence). The V and J ends lost 5 bases and 4 bases, in that order; junction bases with no gene match: 5. The CDR3 covers 16 residues. In DNA form, the CDR3 reads TGTGCCAGTAGTTTGGGACAGGGGGCGGGCACCGGGGAGCTGTTTTTT. It encodes CASSLGQGAGTGELFF.

V usage is TRBV24-1 and J usage is TRBJ2-3, with a possible D match to TRBD2 (5 bases). There are 13 residues in the CDR3. The germline gives CDR1 KGHDR, CDR2 SFDVKD. Trimming shortened V by 5 bases and J by 6 bases, and 11 bases separated the two germline ends. CDR3 sequence (DNA): TGTGCCACCAGTGGAGGAACGGGGGATACGCAGTATTTT. Translation: CATSGGTGDTQYF.

The chain joins TRBV6-5 to TRBJ2-2; D possibly corresponds to TRBD2 (6 bases). The CDR3 runs to 15 residues. The V gene's germline CDR1 is MNHEY and CDR2 SVGAGI. V was clipped by 6 bases and J by 2 bases, with 13 bases between them. As DNA, the CDR3 is TGTGCCAGCAGCCCGGGGGATTTTAACACCGGGGAGCTGTTTTTT. Translation: CASSPGDFNTGELFF.

The chain links TRBV11-2 to TRBJ2-7; the D gene is possibly TRBD1 (5 bases). In germline, CDR1 is SGHAT, CDR2 FQNNGV. Trimming pared 5 bases from V and 8 bases from J, leaving 13 bases between. The CDR3 sequence is 12 residues long. CDR3 in DNA: TGTGCCAGCAGCCCCCAGGGTTACCAGCAGTACTTC. This translates into CASSPQGYQQYF.

The chain recombines TRBV7-9 with TRBJ1-5; D perhaps matches TRBD1 (6 bases). The germline V gene encodes CDR1 SEHNR and CDR2 FQNEAQ (reference sequence). The CDR3 is made up of 16 amino acids. V was trimmed by 5 bases and J by 1 base, leaving 15 bases between them. CDR3 sequence: CASSPNPTGSNQPQHF. CDR3 nucleotide sequence: TGTGCCAGCAGCCCAAACCCTACAGGGAGCAATCAGCCCCAGCATTTT.

This chain links TRBV6-5 with TRBJ1-2; TRBD1 might be the D (5 bases). Per germline, CDR1 MNHEY and CDR2 SVGAGI. Trimming cost V 3 bases and J 7 bases, with 18 bases left between them. The CDR3 is 15 residues long. The CDR3 nucleotides are TGTGCCAGCAGTTATGGGGGGACTCCCCGAGGTGGCTACACCTTC. Amino acid sequence: CASSYGGTPRGGYTF.

The genes are TRBV7-8 and TRBJ1-1; D is perhaps TRBD1 (6 bases). V shed 5 bases and J shed 3 bases, with 16 bases lying between them. Germline V gene data show CDR1 as SGHVS and CDR2 as FQNEAQ. This CDR3 has 15 residues. The CDR3 DNA is TGTGCCAGCAGCGCCTTCAGGGGAAGGGACACTGAAGCTTTCTTT. As protein: CASSAFRGRDTEAFF.

CDR3 in DNA: TGTGCCAGCAGCCAAGATGAGGCTAGCGGGGCTGGAGGGGATACGCAGTATTTT. This sequence encodes CASSQDEASGAGGDTQYF. The rearrangement uses TRBV4-2 and TRBJ2-3, with 9 positions matching TRBD2. From germline, CDR1 is LGHNA and CDR2 YNFKEQ. J was trimmed by 6 bases and V by 0 bases; bases with no gene match: 13. CDR3 length equals 18 residues.

This chain connects TRBV7-9 to TRBJ1-5; D uncertain. V gave up 4 bases and J gave up 5 bases, with 9 bases separating them. The CDR3 covers 13 residues. CDR1 and CDR2 (germline): SEHNR, FQNEAQ (reference sequence). CDR3 DNA: TGTGCCAGCAGCTCGGGTCCATATCAGCCCCAGCATTTT. This sequence encodes CASSSGPYQPQHF.

This clone was seen a handful of times. This chain connects TRBV12-3 or TRBV12-4 to TRBJ1-1; D not certain. This CDR3 contains 13 residues. V lost 3 bases, J lost 1 base, and 6 bases lay in between. CDR3 protein: CASSLAANTEAFF. CDR3 coding DNA: TGTGCCAGCAGTTTGGCGGCGAACACTGAAGCTTTCTTT.

The rearrangement uses TRBV19 and TRBJ1-1; D gene unclear. The length of the CDR3 is 16 residues. Trimming took off 1 base at V and 1 base at J, with 13 bases between the two ends. From germline, CDR1 is LNHDA and CDR2 SQIVND (reference sequence). CDR3 amino acids: CASSIGTAGRNTEAFF. CDR3 DNA: TGTGCCAGTAGTATAGGAACAGCCGGCAGGAACACTGAAGCTTTCTTT. The whole variable domain, remainder taken from reference TRBV19 and TRBJ1-1, is DGGITQSPKYLFRKEGQNVTLSCEQNLNHDAMYWYRQDPGQGLRLIYYSQIVNDFQKGDIAEGYSVSREKKESFPLTVTSAQKNPTAFYLCASSIGTAGRNTEAFFGQGTRLTVV.

This chain connects TRBV5-1 to TRBJ2-1; TRBD2 aligns across 8 bases. The CDR3 has 15 amino acids. J lost 6 bases, V lost 2 bases, and 7 bases had no gene match. Germline V gene sequence: CDR1 SGHRS, CDR2 YFSETQ. In DNA form, the CDR3 reads TGCGCCAGCAGCTTCCCCAGCGGGGGTTTCAATGAGCAGTTCTTC. Translation gives CASSFPSGGFNEQFF. Full variable domain (outside the CDR3, taken from reference TRBV5-1 and TRBJ2-1): KAGVTQTPRYLIKTRGQQVTLSCSPISGHRSVSWYQQTPGQGLQFLFEYFSETQRNKGNFPGRFSGRQFSNSRSEMNVSTLELGDSALYLCASSFPSGGFNEQFFGPGTRLTVL.